This T cell receptor (beta chain) was identified in a study of blood T cell repertoires in COVID-19. The germline V and J ends were trimmed by 0 bases and 0 bases, with 7 bases remaining between them. The V gene's germline CDR1 is SGHRS and CDR2 YFSETQ. This CDR3 contains 14 residues. Clones were read by immunoSEQ multiplex PCR, and TCRdb kept only the in-frame ones, dropping some. The table lists 150,000 or so clones, 85% to 90% of them singletons. Sequenced: peripheral blood. This sequence originates from a man older than 75 with acute or convalescent COVID-19. V usage is TRBV5-1 and J usage is TRBJ2-7; no definite D call. The CDR3 sequence: CASSLVTDSYEQYF. The CDR3 coding sequence is TGCGCCAGCAGCTTGGTTACAGACTCCTACGAGCAGTACTTC.